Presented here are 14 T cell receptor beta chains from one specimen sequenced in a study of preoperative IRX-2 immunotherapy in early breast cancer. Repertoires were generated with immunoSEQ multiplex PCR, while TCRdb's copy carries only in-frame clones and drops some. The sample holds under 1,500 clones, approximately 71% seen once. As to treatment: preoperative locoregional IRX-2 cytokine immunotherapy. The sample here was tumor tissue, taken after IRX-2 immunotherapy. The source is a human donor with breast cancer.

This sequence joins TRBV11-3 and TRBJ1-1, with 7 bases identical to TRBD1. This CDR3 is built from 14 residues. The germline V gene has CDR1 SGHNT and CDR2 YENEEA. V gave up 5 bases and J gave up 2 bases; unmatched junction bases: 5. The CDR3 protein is CASSPGQANTEAFF. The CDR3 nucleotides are TGTGCCAGCAGCCCAGGACAGGCAAACACTGAAGCTTTCTTT.

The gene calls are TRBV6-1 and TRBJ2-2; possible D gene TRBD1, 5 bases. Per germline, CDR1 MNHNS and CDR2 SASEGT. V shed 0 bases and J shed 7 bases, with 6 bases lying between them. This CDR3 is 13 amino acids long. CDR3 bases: TGTGCCAGCAGTGAAGCAAGGGGCGGGGAGCTGTTTTTT. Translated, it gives CASSEARGGELFF.

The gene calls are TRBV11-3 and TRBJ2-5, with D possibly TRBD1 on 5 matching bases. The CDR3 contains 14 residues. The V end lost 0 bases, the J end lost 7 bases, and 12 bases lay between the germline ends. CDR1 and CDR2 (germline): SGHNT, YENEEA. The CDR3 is CASSLDLGDLTQYF. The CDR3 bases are TGTGCCAGCAGCTTAGATCTAGGGGATCTGACCCAGTACTTC.

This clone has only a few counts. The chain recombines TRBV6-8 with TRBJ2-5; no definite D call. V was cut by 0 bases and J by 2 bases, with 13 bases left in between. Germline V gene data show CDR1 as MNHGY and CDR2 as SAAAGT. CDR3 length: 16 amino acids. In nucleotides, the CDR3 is TGTGCCAGCAGTTACTCGGTCCTCCTTCCTCAAGAGACCCAGTACTTC. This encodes CASSYSVLLPQETQYF.

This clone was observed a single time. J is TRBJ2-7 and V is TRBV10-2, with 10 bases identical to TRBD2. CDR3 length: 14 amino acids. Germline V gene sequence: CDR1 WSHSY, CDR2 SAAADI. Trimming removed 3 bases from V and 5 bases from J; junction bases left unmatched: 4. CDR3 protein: CASSESSGRHEQYF. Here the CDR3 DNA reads TGCGCCAGCAGTGAATCTAGCGGGAGACACGAGCAGTACTTC.

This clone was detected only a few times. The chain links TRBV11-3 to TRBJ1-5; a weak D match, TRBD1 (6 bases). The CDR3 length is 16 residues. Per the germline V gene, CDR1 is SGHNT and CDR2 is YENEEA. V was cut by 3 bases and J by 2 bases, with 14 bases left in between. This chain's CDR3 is CASSFNYRAGNQPQHF. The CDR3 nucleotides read TGTGCCAGCAGCTTTAACTACAGGGCGGGCAATCAGCCCCAGCATTTT.

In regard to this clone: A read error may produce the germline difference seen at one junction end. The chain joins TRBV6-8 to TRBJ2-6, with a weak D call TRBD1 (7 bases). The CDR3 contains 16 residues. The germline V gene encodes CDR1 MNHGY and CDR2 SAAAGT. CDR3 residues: CAISQQGRTGANVLTF. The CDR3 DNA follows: TGTGCCATCAGTCAACAGGGGAGGACTGGGGCCAACGTCCTGACTTTC.

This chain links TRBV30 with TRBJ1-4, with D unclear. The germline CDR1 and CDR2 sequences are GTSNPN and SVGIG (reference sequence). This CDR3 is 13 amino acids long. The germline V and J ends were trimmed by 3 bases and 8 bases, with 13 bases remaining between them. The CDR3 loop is CAWRGILREKLFF. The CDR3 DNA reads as TGTGCCTGGAGGGGGATTTTACGAGAAAAACTGTTTTTT.

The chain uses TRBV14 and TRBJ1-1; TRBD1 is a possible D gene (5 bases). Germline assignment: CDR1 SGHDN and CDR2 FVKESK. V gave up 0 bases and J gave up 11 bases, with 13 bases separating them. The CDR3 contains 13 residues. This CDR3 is CASSQDRAGMAFF. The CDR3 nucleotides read TGTGCCAGCAGCCAAGATCGAGCAGGGATGGCTTTCTTT.

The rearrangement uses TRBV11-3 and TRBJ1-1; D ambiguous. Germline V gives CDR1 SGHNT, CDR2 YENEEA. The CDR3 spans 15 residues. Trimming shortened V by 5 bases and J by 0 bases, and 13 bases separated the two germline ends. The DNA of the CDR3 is TGTGCCAGCAGCCCTAGGACGGCGATGAACACTGAAGCTTTCTTT. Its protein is CASSPRTAMNTEAFF.

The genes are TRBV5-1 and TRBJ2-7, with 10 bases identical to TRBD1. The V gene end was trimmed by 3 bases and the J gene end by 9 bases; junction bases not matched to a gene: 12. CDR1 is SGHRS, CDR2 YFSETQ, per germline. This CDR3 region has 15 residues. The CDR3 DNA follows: TGCGCCAGCAGCTCGGACCCGGGGACAGGGGACGGGCAGTACTTC. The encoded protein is CASSSDPGTGDGQYF.

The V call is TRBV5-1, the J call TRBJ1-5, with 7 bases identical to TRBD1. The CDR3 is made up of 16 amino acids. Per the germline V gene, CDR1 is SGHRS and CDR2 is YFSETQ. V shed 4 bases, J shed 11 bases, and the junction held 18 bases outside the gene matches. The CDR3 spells CASSQETRGPGMTQHF. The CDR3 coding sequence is TGCGCCAGCAGCCAAGAAACAAGGGGGCCCGGGATGACCCAGCATTTT.

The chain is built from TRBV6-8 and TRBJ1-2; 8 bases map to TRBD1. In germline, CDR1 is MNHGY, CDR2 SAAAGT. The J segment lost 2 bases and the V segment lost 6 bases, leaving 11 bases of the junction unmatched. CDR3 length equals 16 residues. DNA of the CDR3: TGTGCCAGCAGCCCTTTTGGACAGGGCGTAAACTATGGCTACACCTTC. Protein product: CASSPFGQGVNYGYTF.

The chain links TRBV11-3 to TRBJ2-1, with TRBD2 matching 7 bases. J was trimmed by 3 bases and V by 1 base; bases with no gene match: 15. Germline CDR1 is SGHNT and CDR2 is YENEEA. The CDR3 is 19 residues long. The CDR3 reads CASSLVMGPRTSGYNEQFF. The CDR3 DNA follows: TGTGCCAGCAGCTTAGTGATGGGGCCCCGGACTAGTGGCTACAATGAGCAGTTCTTC.